This record covers a single T cell receptor (beta chain). It has no known antigen specificity. There are no base qualities to consult, and no much larger clone falls within one base. Genomic DNA was isolated from the sorted cells so that the TCRbeta CDR3 region could be sequenced. TCRbeta CDR3 regions were sequenced using the immunoSEQ Assay. TCRdb retrieved this table from immuneACCESS and kept in-frame rearrangements only. Not all clones are present; in checked studies, unresolved V genes account for under half, and no reason is known for the remainder. This sample is represented by 60,000 to 70,000 clones; approximately 80% of them were singletons. 1.5% to 2% of the sample belongs to the ten largest clones. The data were taken from a study of OX40 agonist ivuxolimab in advanced cancers. Background on the whole study: Ivuxolimab was an agonistic, fully human IgG2 monoclonal antibody directed against OX40 (CD134), a costimulatory receptor. Among the approximately 50 dose-escalation patients, 19 had hepatocellular carcinoma, about 15 melanoma, 9 renal cell carcinoma and 9 head and neck cancer. Intravenous ivuxolimab was administered to patients every 2 weeks at six dose levels: 0.01, 0.1, 0.3, 1.5, 3 and 10 mg/kg. Patients were allowed to have had prior anti-PD-1, anti-PD-L1 or anti-CTLA-4 therapy, and 30% to 40% of the dose-escalation patients had been treated with checkpoint inhibitors. In the dose-escalation cohort, roughly four fifths of patients were male, and the mean age was around 60 years, with a range of about 23 to 90. Three dose-escalation patients achieved partial responses, one with hepatocellular carcinoma and two with cutaneous melanoma. The point of sequencing TCRbeta in the periphery was to test whether ivuxolimab changed TCR sequence diversity and drove clonal T-cell expansion. The paper covers the monotherapy dose-escalation part of the phase I ivuxolimab trial, which included N of about 56 patients.

CDR1 and CDR2 (SGHTA, FQGNSA) derive from the germline V gene. The CDR3 sequence holds 13 residues, the cysteine and phenylalanine included. Just the 39-base CDR3 DNA is kept, in frame starting at base 1. V is pared back by 0 bases and J by 8 bases, with 7 bases lying between the germline termini. The trial excluded patients who had a history of autoimmune disease or were on systemic immunosuppression. Peripheral blood for TCR sequencing was drawn from every dose cohort at baseline, at cycle 4 day 1 and at cycle 7 day 1. Samples came from an open-label, multicenter, first-in-human phase I dose-escalation trial of ivuxolimab. Adults with locally advanced or metastatic melanoma, renal cell, hepatocellular, or head and neck squamous cell carcinoma were enrolled in the trial. Before TCR sequencing, CD4+ T cells and CD8+ T cells from peripheral blood were sorted into separate populations. The paper's findings and limits, for the study overall: The antigen specificity of the clonally expanded peripheral T cells was not determined. In the 0.1-3.0 mg/kg groups, partial responders had among the lowest normalized peripheral clonal expansion, particularly in CD8+ T cells. Low levels of normalized T-cell clonal expansion were also seen in some nonresponding patients. After ivuxolimab, more expanded clones were found on average in CD8+ T cells than in CD4+ T cells. At doses of 0.1 to 3.0 mg/kg, clonal expansion of both CD4+ and CD8+ T cells in blood was seen between baseline and week 6.

The sequence derives from an adult with an advanced solid tumor such as melanoma, head and neck, liver or kidney cancer. This specimen consisted of CD4+ or CD8+ T cells sorted from blood, obtained in a trial of the OX40 agonist ivuxolimab. The V and J segments used are TRBV7-2 and TRBJ1-4, with no confident D gene call. DNA sequence: TGTGCCAGCAGCTTAGCGTTCGGCGAAAAACTGTTTTTT. It encodes CASSLAFGEKLFF.